These T cell receptor beta chains were read from a single sample in a study of CD8+CD57+ T cells in acquired aplastic anemia. TCRdb redid the calling of the reads with MiXCR, one entry per CDR3 protein. Found here are some 150,000 distinct CDR3 sequences, more than 35% of them singletons; the top ten hold 8% to 8.5%. The specimen was sorted CD4+, CD8+, or CD8+CD57+ T cells (not recorded which) from PBMCs. These receptors were collected from a human donor in good health, serving as a control. The CDR3 runs from the conserved cysteine through the conserved F or W. Each record gives: clone size, D gene, J gene, V gene, CDR3 protein, CDR3 DNA. The D gene is left open where the match is weak. Rows may omit the clone size; those that give it use once, few, many or a size class.

.,.,TRBJ2-1,TRBV5-1,CASSLIDFPSSYNEQFF,TGCGCCAGCAGCTTAATTGACTTCCCGAGCTCCTACAATGAGCAGTTCTTC
.,TRBD1,TRBJ1-5,TRBV24-1,CATSGTGYSQPQHF,TGTGCCACCAGTGGGACAGGGTACAGTCAGCCCCAGCATTTT
many,TRBD2,TRBJ2-3,TRBV7-9,CASSWGGERTQYF,TGTGCCAGCAGCTGGGGAGGGGAGCGCACGCAGTATTTT
many,.,TRBJ2-3,TRBV19,CASSISRGAATDTQYF,TGTGCCAGTAGTATATCCCGGGGGGCGGCCACAGATACGCAGTATTTT
.,.,TRBJ2-6,TRBV10-3,CVISESGANVLTF,TGTGTCATCAGTGAGTCTGGGGCCAACGTCCTGACTTTC
.,TRBD1,TRBJ2-1,TRBV27,CASSPGTGSYNEQFF,TGTGCCAGCAGTCCCGGGACAGGGAGCTACAATGAGCAGTTCTTC
.,TRBD1,TRBJ2-5,TRBV10-3,CAISPTGGTQYF,TGTGCCATCAGCCCGACAGGGGGGACCCAGTACTTC
.,TRBD2,TRBJ2-5,TRBV19,CASSTLAGGLQETQYF,TGTGCCAGTAGTACCTTAGCGGGGGGCCTCCAAGAGACCCAGTACTTC
many,TRBD2,TRBJ2-1,TRBV9,CASSVRLASANEQFF,TGTGCCAGCAGCGTTCGACTAGCGTCGGCCAATGAGCAGTTCTTC
many,.,TRBJ2-5,TRBV24-1,CATSDFVSLHF,TGTGCCACCAGTGATTTTGTGTCGCTACACTTC
many,TRBD1,TRBJ2-7,TRBV9,CASSTRTGGYEQYF,TGTGCCAGCAGCACCCGGACAGGGGGATACGAGCAGTACTTC
many,.,TRBJ2-1,TRBV3-1,CASSPNLEDNEQFF,TGTGCCAGCAGCCCCAACCTGGAAGACAATGAGCAGTTCTTC
many,.,TRBJ1-1,TRBV30,CACLWVGEGTEAFF,TGTGCCTGCCTCTGGGTAGGGGAGGGCACTGAAGCTTTCTTT
.,.,TRBJ2-7,TRBV6-1,CASGGRSYEQYF,TGTGCCAGCGGGGGGAGGAGCTACGAGCAGTACTTC
many,.,TRBJ1-2,TRBV20-1,CSATSEGRGYTF,TGCAGTGCGACTTCGGAGGGTCGCGGCTACACCTTC
many,TRBD2,TRBJ2-7,TRBV11-2,CASRVWAGAYEQYF,TGTGCCAGCCGGGTCTGGGCGGGAGCATACGAGCAGTACTTC
many,.,TRBJ1-2,TRBV12-3/TRBV12-4,CASSLSGAGGLGYTF,TGTGCCAGCAGTTTATCCGGCGCGGGGGGGCTTGGCTACACCTTC
.,.,TRBJ2-7,TRBV15,CATSRQQGGEQYF,TGTGCCACCAGCAGACAACAGGGTGGCGAGCAGTACTTC
.,.,TRBJ2-7,TRBV4-2,CASSQGEDPSFYEQYF,TGTGCCAGCAGTCAGGGAGAGGACCCCTCTTTCTACGAGCAGTACTTC
many,TRBD2,TRBJ2-3,TRBV15,CATSRDSGGADTQYF,TGTGCCACCAGCAGAGATAGCGGGGGGGCAGATACGCAGTATTTT
.,.,TRBJ2-2,TRBV7-2,CASSLSRVGELFF,TGTGCCAGCAGCTTAAGCAGGGTGGGGGAGCTGTTTTTT
.,.,TRBJ1-2,TRBV29-1,CSAEESIYGYTF,TGCAGCGCCGAGGAGAGTATATATGGCTACACCTTC
once,.,TRBJ1-2,TRBV15,CATSREGSNYGYTF,TGTGCCACCAGCAGAGAGGGATCTAACTATGGCTACACCTTC
.,.,TRBJ1-6,TRBV19,CASSSQGRGNSPLHF,TGTGCCAGTAGTTCCCAGGGACGGGGTAATTCACCCCTCCACTTT
few,.,TRBJ2-5,TRBV9,CASSQERGLGETQYF,TGTGCCAGCAGCCAAGAGAGGGGTTTAGGGGAGACCCAGTACTTC
.,TRBD1,TRBJ1-3,TRBV25-1,CASSPPGGFGSTIYF,TGTGCCAGCAGTCCTCCAGGGGGCTTTGGAAGCACCATATACTTT
.,.,TRBJ1-2,TRBV24-1,CAVSGGGLRGYTF,TGTGCCGTTAGTGGCGGGGGGCTAAGAGGCTACACCTTC
.,.,TRBJ1-2,TRBV12-3/TRBV12-4,CASSLRAGYGYTF,TGTGCCAGCAGTTTGAGGGCAGGGTACGGCTACACCTTC
.,.,TRBJ1-5,TRBV5-1,CASSLEGRAEQPRHF,TGCGCCAGCAGCTTGGAAGGGAGAGCGGAGCAGCCCCGGCATTTT
.,.,TRBJ1-6,TRBV7-6,CASSLSPGGGNSPLHF,TGTGCCAGCAGCTTAAGTCCCGGAGGGGGGAATTCACCCCTCCACTTT
.,.,TRBJ2-4,TRBV15,CATSRELGEKNIQYF,TGTGCCACCAGCAGAGAGCTAGGGGAAAAAAACATTCAGTACTTC
many,TRBD2,TRBJ2-3,TRBV6-1,CASTRPAGGPTDTQYF,TGTGCCAGCACTCGACCAGCGGGAGGCCCCACAGATACGCAGTATTTT
.,TRBD1,TRBJ1-4,TRBV24-1,CATRGQGGKLFF,TGTGCCACCAGAGGACAGGGGGGGAAACTGTTTTTT
.,.,TRBJ2-3,TRBV11-1,CASTLVGQSAVDTQYF,TGTGCCAGCACCCTAGTTGGACAATCGGCAGTAGATACGCAGTATTTT
.,TRBD1,TRBJ2-2,TRBV15,CATSRPGGLIGTGELFF,TGTGCCACCAGCAGGCCAGGGGGCCTCATAGGTACCGGGGAGCTGTTTTTT
many,TRBD2,TRBJ2-7,TRBV3-1,CASSQDLLAGEFEQYF,TGTGCCAGCAGCCAAGATCTCCTAGCGGGAGAGTTCGAGCAGTACTTC
.,TRBD2,TRBJ2-3,TRBV11-1,CASSPRGGFDSDTQYF,TGTGCCAGCAGTCCACGCGGGGGGTTTGATTCAGATACGCAGTATTTT
once,.,TRBJ1-2,TRBV5-4,CASSSPLYGYTF,TGTGCCAGCAGCTCCCCCTTGTATGGCTACACCTTC
.,.,TRBJ2-7,TRBV29-1,CSVTDSYEQYF,TGCAGCGTGACCGACAGCTACGAGCAGTACTTC
few,TRBD1,TRBJ2-2,TRBV6-1,CASSEVQGAVGELFF,TGTGCCAGCAGTGAAGTTCAGGGGGCCGTCGGAGAGCTGTTTTTT
.,TRBD2,TRBJ2-1,TRBV24-1,CATSATGLAGYNEQFF,TGTGCCACCAGTGCAACGGGACTAGCGGGCTACAATGAGCAGTTCTTC
.,TRBD2,TRBJ2-5,TRBV12-3/TRBV12-4,CASSPQRGGGETQYF,TGTGCCAGCAGCCCCCAGCGGGGGGGCGGTGAGACCCAGTACTTC
many,TRBD1,TRBJ1-1,TRBV2,CASTGGGTEAFF,TGTGCCAGTACAGGGGGAGGTACTGAAGCTTTCTTT
.,TRBD2,TRBJ2-3,TRBV20-1,CSAGAASGRVTQYF,TGCAGTGCCGGCGCGGCTAGCGGGAGGGTGACGCAGTATTTT
many,.,TRBJ2-3,TRBV9,CASSVTGFTDTQYF,TGTGCCAGCAGCGTAACAGGGTTCACAGATACGCAGTATTTT
.,TRBD1,TRBJ1-5,TRBV20-1,CSAKLSGTASNQPQHF,TGCAGTGCTAAACTGTCCGGGACAGCTAGCAATCAGCCCCAGCATTTT